This T cell receptor beta chain emerged from a study of cytomegalovirus exposure and HLA in healthy donors. Study-level points and caveats: The HLA-A and HLA-B alleles of most subjects were reportedly predicted accurately from TCR beta sequences. A later analysis linked a missense variant in DCLRE1C to the trimming of TCR beta V and J genes.

CDR1 is MDHEN and CDR2 is SYDVKM in the germline V gene. CDR3 length: 13 residues. V was trimmed by 7 bases and J by 5 bases, leaving 14 bases between them. With regard to this clone: What it recognizes is unknown.

Amplification used 60 Vbeta primers and 13 Jbeta primers. The method was immunoSEQ multiplex PCR; TCRdb's version includes in-frame clones alone and lacks a portion of them. The repertoire holds some 40,000 clones, 74% seen once, with 6.3% in the top ten. The rearrangement links TRBV28 to TRBJ1-1; a possible D gene is TRBD1 (6 bases). The source material was PBMCs. This TCR came from a man aged 25-45 years in good health and CMV-seronegative. The DNA for the CDR3 is TGTGCCAGCACCCCTGGCAGGGGTACTGAAGCTTTCTTT. Translating it yields CASTPGRGTEAFF. Full variable domain (rest looked up from reference TRBV28 and TRBJ1-1): DVKVTQSSRYLVKRTGEKVFLECVQDMDHENMFWYRQDPGLGLRLIYFSYDVKMKEKGDIPEGYSVSREKKERFSLILESASTNQTSMYLCASTPGRGTEAFFGQGTRLTVV.